This TCR beta chain emerged from a study of CD8+ T cells in alopecia areata. Specified treatment: oral pan-JAK inhibitor, 5-10 mg twice daily. Extracted RNA was reverse transcribed, and the resulting cDNA served as sequencing template. Measured with immunoSEQ multiplex PCR; TCRdb has only the in-frame clones, and not every one. The sample has about 190,000 clones; about 60% are singletons. This clone has only a few counts. This sequence was found in a human donor with alopecia areata. Sample: CD4+ T cells sorted from blood, taken at week 4, from a patient treated with tofacitinib.

CDR3 bases: TGCGCCAGCAGTCACAAAGCGGGAGGGCGCCATATCTCCTACGAGCAGTACTTC. Protein: CASSHKAGGRHISYEQYF. The chain has TRBV23-1 and TRBJ2-7; the match to TRBD2 covers 10 bases. TRBV23-1 is placed among ORFs of uncertain function. This CDR3 contains 18 residues. V lost 3 bases, J lost 0 bases, and 11 bases stayed unmatched.